These T cell receptor beta chains were read from a single sample in a study of Ad26.COV2.S vaccination and SARS-CoV-2 variants. The repertoire was sequenced with immunoSEQ multiplex PCR; TCRdb's copy has only in-frame clones and lacks some. The sample lists approximately 400,000 clones, about 90% occurring once. The source material was peripheral blood, sampled after recovery from COVID-19. All receptors come from a human donor who had recovered from COVID-19. CDR3s include the opening cysteine and the closing phenylalanine or tryptophan. Each record gives: J gene, V gene, D gene, clone size, CDR3 protein, CDR3 DNA. The D gene is left open where the match is weak. Size is omitted from some rows. Given values are once, few, many or a class for expanded clones.

TRBJ1-6 TRBV12-3/TRBV12-4 TRBD1 . CATRGGQSPLHF TGTGCCACCCGAGGGGGCCAGTCACCCCTCCACTTT
TRBJ2-3 TRBV25-1 . . CASSEYRAWRGDTQYF TGTGCCAGCAGTGAATATAGGGCGTGGCGGGGAGATACGCAGTATTTT
TRBJ1-4 TRBV5-8 . . CASSLGGAGAQEKLFF TGTGCCAGCAGCTTGGGAGGTGCGGGGGCACAAGAAAAACTGTTTTTT
TRBJ2-5 TRBV4-1 . . CASSQDRGAGETQYF TGCGCCAGCAGCCAAGATCGAGGGGCAGGGGAGACCCAGTACTTC
TRBJ2-1 TRBV6-1 TRBD2 . CASSGTRGGEQFF TGTGCCAGCTCCGGTACCCGGGGGGGTGAGCAGTTCTTC
TRBJ2-1 TRBV27 . . CASSLSLKTSYNEQFF TGTGCCAGCAGTTTATCTCTGAAAACCTCCTACAATGAGCAGTTCTTC
TRBJ2-7 TRBV3-1/TRBV3-2 . . CASSKTVAYEQYF TGTGCCAGCAGCAAGACAGTCGCCTACGAGCAGTACTTC
TRBJ2-1 TRBV9 . . CASSIRGREQFF TGTGCCAGCAGCATCAGGGGTCGTGAGCAGTTCTTC
TRBJ2-1 TRBV4-2 . . CASSQDGLAGGNEQFF TGTGCCAGCAGCCAAGATGGCCTCGCAGGGGGGAATGAGCAGTTCTTC
TRBJ2-1 TRBV15 . . CATTIGLADNEQFF TGTGCCACCACCATAGGGCTAGCCGACAATGAGCAGTTCTTC
TRBJ2-2 TRBV9 TRBD2 . CASSVESSGAGELFF TGTGCCAGCAGCGTAGAGTCTAGCGGGGCCGGGGAGCTGTTTTTT
TRBJ2-1 TRBV2 . . CASSAGTHLYNEQFF TGTGCCAGCAGTGCCGGGACACACCTTTACAATGAGCAGTTCTTC
TRBJ2-7 TRBV25-1 . . CASSEYRQTSYEQYF TGTGCCAGCAGTGAATATCGCCAGACTTCCTACGAGCAGTACTTC
TRBJ2-7 TRBV12-3/TRBV12-4 . . CASSFRGRDEQYF TGTGCCAGCAGTTTCAGGGGAAGGGACGAGCAGTACTTC
TRBJ2-1 TRBV7-3 . . CASSLDGVDYNEQFF TGTGCCAGCAGCTTAGACGGGGTAGACTACAATGAGCAGTTCTTC
TRBJ2-5 TRBV27 . . CASSFLGPEGETQYF TGTGCCAGCAGTTTCCTGGGCCCGGAGGGGGAGACCCAGTACTTC
TRBJ1-1 TRBV19 . . CASSIWAGLNTEAFF TGTGCCAGTAGTATATGGGCAGGATTGAACACTGAAGCTTTCTTT
TRBJ1-5 TRBV12-3/TRBV12-4 . . CASSLSGDVRHF TGTGCCAGCAGTTTAAGTGGGGACGTGCGCCATTTT
TRBJ2-2 TRBV11-2 . . CASSRPGRGGELFF TGTGCCAGCAGCCGCCCGGGGCGCGGCGGGGAGCTGTTTTTT
TRBJ2-3 TRBV4-1 TRBD2 . CASSQEPGTSRGTQYF TGCGCCAGCAGCCAAGAACCAGGGACTAGTAGGGGTACGCAGTATTTT
TRBJ2-6 TRBV15 . . CATSRIDSGANVLTF TGTGCCACCAGCAGAATCGATTCTGGGGCCAACGTCCTGACTTTC
TRBJ1-2 TRBV7-9 TRBD1 . CASSLGQGGYTF TGTGCCAGCAGTCTCGGACAGGGTGGCTACACCTTC
TRBJ1-3 TRBV5-1 . . CASSLELGDTIYF TGCGCCAGCAGCTTGGAGCTTGGAGACACCATATATTTT
TRBJ2-7 TRBV5-4 TRBD1 . CASSLGRDRAYEQYF TGTGCCAGCAGCTTGGGGCGGGACAGGGCCTACGAGCAGTACTTC
TRBJ2-5 TRBV12-3/TRBV12-4 . . CASSQGRGETQYF TGTGCCAGCAGTCAGGGACGTGGAGAGACCCAGTACTTC
TRBJ1-1 TRBV4-2 . . CASSQVEGVNTEAFF TGTGCCAGCAGCCAAGTTGAAGGGGTGAACACTGAAGCTTTCTTT
TRBJ1-2 TRBV6-5 . . CASSYGGHYTF TGTGCCAGCAGTTACGGAGGGCACTACACCTTC
TRBJ2-7 TRBV6-2/TRBV6-3 TRBD2 few CASSYSSGVLDF TGTGCCAGCAGTTACTCTAGCGGGGTCCTAGACTTC